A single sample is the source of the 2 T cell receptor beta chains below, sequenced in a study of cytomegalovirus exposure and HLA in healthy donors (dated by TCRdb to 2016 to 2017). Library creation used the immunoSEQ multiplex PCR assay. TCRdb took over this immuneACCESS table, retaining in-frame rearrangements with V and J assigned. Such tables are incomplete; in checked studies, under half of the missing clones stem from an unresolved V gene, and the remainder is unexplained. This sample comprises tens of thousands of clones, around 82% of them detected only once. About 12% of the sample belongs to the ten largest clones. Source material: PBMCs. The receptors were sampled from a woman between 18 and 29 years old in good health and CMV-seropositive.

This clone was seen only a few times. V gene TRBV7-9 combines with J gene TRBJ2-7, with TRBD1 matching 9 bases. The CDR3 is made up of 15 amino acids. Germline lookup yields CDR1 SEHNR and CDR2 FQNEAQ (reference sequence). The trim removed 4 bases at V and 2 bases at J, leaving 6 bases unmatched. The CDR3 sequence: CASSSVGTGTYEQYF. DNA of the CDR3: TGTGCCAGCAGCTCGGTCGGGACAGGGACCTACGAGCAGTACTTC.

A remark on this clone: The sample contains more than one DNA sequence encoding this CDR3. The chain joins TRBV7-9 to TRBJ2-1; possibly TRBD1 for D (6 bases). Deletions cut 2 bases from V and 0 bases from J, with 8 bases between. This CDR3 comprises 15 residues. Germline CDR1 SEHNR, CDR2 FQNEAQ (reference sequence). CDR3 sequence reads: CASSLSGVSYNEQFF. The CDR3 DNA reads TGTGCCAGCAGCTTATCAGGGGTCTCCTACAATGAGCAGTTCTTC.